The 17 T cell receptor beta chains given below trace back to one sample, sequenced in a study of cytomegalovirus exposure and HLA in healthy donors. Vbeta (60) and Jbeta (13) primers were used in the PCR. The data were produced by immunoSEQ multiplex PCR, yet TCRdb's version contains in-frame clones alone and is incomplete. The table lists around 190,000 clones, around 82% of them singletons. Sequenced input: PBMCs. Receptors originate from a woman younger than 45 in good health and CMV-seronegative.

CDR3 region: CASSGSGIKQGAGTGELFF. CDR3 DNA sequence: TGTGCCAGCAGTGGAAGCGGCATAAAACAGGGGGCAGGAACCGGGGAGCTGTTTTTT. The chain has TRBV2 and TRBJ2-2; 9 bases match TRBD1. CDR3 length: 19 residues. V lost 4 bases to trimming and J lost 5 bases; unmatched junction nucleotides: 17. Germline lookup yields CDR1 SNHLY and CDR2 FYNNEI.

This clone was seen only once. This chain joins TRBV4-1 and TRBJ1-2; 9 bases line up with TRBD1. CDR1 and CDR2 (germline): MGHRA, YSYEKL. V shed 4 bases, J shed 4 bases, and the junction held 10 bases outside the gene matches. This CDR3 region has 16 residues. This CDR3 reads CASSPAAQGAVYGYTF. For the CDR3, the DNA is TGCGCCAGCAGCCCAGCCGCACAGGGGGCCGTCTATGGCTACACCTTC.

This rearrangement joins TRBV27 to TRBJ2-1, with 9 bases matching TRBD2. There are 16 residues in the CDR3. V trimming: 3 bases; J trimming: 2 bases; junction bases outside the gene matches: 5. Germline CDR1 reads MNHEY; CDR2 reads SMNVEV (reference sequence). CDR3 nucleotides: TGTGCCAGCAGTTTCTCTGGCGGGAGGGCCTACAATGAGCAGTTCTTC. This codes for CASSFSGGRAYNEQFF.

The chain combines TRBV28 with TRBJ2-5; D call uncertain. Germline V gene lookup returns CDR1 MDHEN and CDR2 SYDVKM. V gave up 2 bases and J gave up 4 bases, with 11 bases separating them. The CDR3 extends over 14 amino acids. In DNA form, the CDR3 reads TGTGCCAGCAGTTTAAGAGGAGCCGGAGAGACCCAGTACTTC. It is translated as CASSLRGAGETQYF.

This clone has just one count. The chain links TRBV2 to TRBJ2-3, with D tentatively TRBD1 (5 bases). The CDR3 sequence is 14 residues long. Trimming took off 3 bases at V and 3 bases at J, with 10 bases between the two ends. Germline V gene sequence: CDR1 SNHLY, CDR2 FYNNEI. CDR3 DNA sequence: TGTGCCAGCAGTGAGGAACAGGCGACAGATACGCAGTATTTT. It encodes CASSEEQATDTQYF.

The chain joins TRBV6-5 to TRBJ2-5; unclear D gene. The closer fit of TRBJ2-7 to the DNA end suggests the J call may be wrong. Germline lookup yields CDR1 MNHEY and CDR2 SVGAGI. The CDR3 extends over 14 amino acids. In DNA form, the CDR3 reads TGTGCCAGCAGAGGAGTCACGGCGACCCTCGAGCAGTACTTC. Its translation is CASRGVTATLEQYF.

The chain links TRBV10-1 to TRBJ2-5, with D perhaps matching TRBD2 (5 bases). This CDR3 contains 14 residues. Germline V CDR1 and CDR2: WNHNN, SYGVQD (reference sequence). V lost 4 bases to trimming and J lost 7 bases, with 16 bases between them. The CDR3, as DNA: TGCGCCAGCAGTGCCTCTCCGGGATCCGGGACCCAGTACTTC. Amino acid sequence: CASSASPGSGTQYF.

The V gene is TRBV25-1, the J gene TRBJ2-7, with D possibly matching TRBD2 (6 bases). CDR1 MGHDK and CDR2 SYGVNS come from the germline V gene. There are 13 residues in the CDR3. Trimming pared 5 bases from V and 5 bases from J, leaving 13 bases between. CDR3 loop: CASSSSGGDEQYF. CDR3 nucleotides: TGTGCCAGCAGTAGTAGCGGTGGGGACGAGCAGTACTTC.

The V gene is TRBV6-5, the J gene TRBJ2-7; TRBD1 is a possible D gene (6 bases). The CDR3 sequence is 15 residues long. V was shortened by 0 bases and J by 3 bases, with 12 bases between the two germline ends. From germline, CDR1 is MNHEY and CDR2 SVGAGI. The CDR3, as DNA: TGTGCCAGCAGTTACTCGGACAGTCGGTACTACGAGCAGTACTTC. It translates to CASSYSDSRYYEQYF.

The CDR3 DNA is TGCGCCAGCAGCTTCTCCGGGACAGCGAACACTGAAGCTTTCTTT. Its protein product is CASSFSGTANTEAFF. The chain joins TRBV5-1 to TRBJ1-1; 7 nucleotides line up with TRBD1. The junction had 5 bases not matched to a gene; V was cut back by 2 bases and J by 1 base. This CDR3 comprises 15 residues. Germline values: CDR1 SGHRS, CDR2 YFSETQ.

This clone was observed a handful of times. CDR3 bases: TGTGCCAGCTCACTTTATATACAGCGGATGAGCTCCTACAATGAGCAGTTCTTC. It translates to CASSLYIQRMSSYNEQFF. The chain employs TRBV18 and TRBJ2-1; D possibly corresponds to TRBD2 (5 bases). V was clipped by 4 bases and J by 0 bases, with 19 bases between them. Germline CDR1 reads KGHSH; CDR2 reads LQKENI. CDR3 size: 18 residues.

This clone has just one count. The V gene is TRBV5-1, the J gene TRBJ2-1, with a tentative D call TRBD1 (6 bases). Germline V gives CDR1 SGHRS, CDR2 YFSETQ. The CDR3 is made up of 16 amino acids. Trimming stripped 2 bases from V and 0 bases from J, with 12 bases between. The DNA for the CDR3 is TGCGCCAGCAGCTTTGGTGCGGACAGCTCCTACAATGAGCAGTTCTTC. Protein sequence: CASSFGADSSYNEQFF.

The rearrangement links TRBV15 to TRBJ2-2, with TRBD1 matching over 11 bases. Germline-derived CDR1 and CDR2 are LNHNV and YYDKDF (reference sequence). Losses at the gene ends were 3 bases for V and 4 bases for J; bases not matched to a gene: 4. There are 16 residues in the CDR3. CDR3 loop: CATSRDRGLGTGELFF. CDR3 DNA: TGTGCCACCAGCAGGGACAGGGGGCTGGGCACCGGGGAGCTGTTTTTT.

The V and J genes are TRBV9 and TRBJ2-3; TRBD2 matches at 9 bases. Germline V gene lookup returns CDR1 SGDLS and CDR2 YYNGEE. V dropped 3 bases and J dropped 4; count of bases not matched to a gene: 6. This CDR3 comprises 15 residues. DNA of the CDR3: TGTGCCAGCAGCGCTGGGACTAGCACTGCAGATACGCAGTATTTT. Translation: CASSAGTSTADTQYF.

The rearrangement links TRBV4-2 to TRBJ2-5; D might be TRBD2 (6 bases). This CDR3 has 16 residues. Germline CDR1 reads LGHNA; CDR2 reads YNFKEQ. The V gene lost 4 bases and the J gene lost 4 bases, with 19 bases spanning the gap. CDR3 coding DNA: TGTGCCAGCAGCCCTCTCTTGCGGGACTCCCCAGAGACCCAGTACTTC. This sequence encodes CASSPLLRDSPETQYF.

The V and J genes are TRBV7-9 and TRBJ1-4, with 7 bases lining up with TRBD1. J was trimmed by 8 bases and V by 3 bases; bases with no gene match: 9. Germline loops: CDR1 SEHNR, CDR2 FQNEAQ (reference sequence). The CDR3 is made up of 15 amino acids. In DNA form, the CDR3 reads TGTGCCAGCAGCTTTGACAGGGACGAACTCGAAAAACTGTTTTTT. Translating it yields CASSFDRDELEKLFF.

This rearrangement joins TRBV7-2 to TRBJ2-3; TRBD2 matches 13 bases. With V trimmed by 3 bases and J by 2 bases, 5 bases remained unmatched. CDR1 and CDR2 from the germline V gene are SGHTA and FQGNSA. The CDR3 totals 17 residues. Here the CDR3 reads CASSFGTSGALTDTQYF. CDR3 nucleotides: TGTGCCAGCAGCTTCGGGACTAGCGGGGCGCTCACAGATACGCAGTATTTT.